This T cell receptor (beta chain) was observed in a study of T cell repertoires in cytomegalovirus infection. The wider study: Epitope selection comprised recently identified HLA-C-restricted CMV epitopes and well-studied HLA-B-restricted CMV epitopes. In public TCR beta signatures, there were indications of both CMV infection and matching HLA type. Findings and limits, study-wide: Across the ex vivo response, the dominant clonotypes were HLA-C-restricted CMV-specific TCR beta clonotypes.

This clonotype occurred a few times. The target antigen is unknown. TCRdb itself ran the reads through MiXCR, one entry per CDR3 protein. The sample lists 150,000 to 200,000 distinct CDR3 sequences; less than 25% were seen once. This CDR3 spans 18 amino acids. The V gene end was trimmed by 4 bases and the J gene end by 0 bases; junction bases not matched to a gene: 9. Germline-derived CDR1 and CDR2 are SEHNR and FQNEAQ (reference sequence). The chain recombines TRBV7-9 with TRBJ1-6; TRBD1 matches at 7 bases. The specimen comprised CD8+ T cells from cultured PBMCs, sampled from culture after CMV antigen stimulation. The clonotype comes from a human donor in good health (CMV status not recorded). Some clones in this sample may be carry-over from other donors' samples. The CDR3 nucleotides are TGTGCCAGCAGCTCACGACAGGGACAGAGCTCCTATAATTCACCCCTCCACTTT. Translated, it gives CASSSRQGQSSYNSPLHF.